This entry lists 22 T cell receptor beta chains sequenced from one sample in a study of tumor and adjacent non-tumor tissue in lung cancer. The library came from three nested PCR rounds adapted from ARM-PCR protocols. TCRdb analysed the multiplex PCR reads with MiXCR anew, one entry per CDR3 protein. The repertoire holds tens of thousands of distinct CDR3 sequences, with less than 85% as singletons. RNA was extracted from bulk tissue without any cell sorting. Distant lung tissue was collected more than 3 cm away from the tumor edge. The sequenced sample was distant non-tumor lung tissue. These receptors all stem from a man between 65 and 85 years old with non-small cell lung cancer.

Details on this clonotype: The germline gene is not matched at one end of the junction; a read error may be the cause. This sequence joins TRBV6-5 and TRBJ2-7; unclear D gene. Germline values: CDR1 MNHEY, CDR2 SVGAGI. This CDR3 is 16 amino acids long. CDR3 nucleotides: TGTGCTAGCAGTTACTCGTTTACAGTGGGCAGTTACGAGCAGTACTTC. It is translated as CASSYSFTVGSYEQYF.

Concerning this clonotype itself: The CDR3 does not close with the conserved phenylalanine or tryptophan, likely indicating a read error. CDR3: CARASGWGRETQYL. DNA of the CDR3: TGTGCCAGAGCTTCCGGCTGGGGGAGGGAGACCCAGTACTTA. This chain uses TRBV11-3 with TRBJ2-5, with D possibly TRBD2 on 6 matching bases. This CDR3 spans 14 amino acids. CDR1 is SGHNT, CDR2 YENEEA, per germline. The V end was cut by 9 bases, the J end by 5 bases, with 19 bases between.

A word on this clonotype: Its ends do not fully match the called genes, so a read error is possible. The rearrangement uses TRBV5-1 and TRBJ2-1; D remains ambiguous. CDR3 size: 15 residues. Germline values: CDR1 SGHRS, CDR2 YFSETQ. In DNA form, the CDR3 reads TGCGACAGCAGCTTTCCCATGGGCGCGAACAATGAGCAGTTCTTC. This codes for CDSSFPMGANNEQFF.

About this clonotype: One end of the junction is discordant with germline, which a read error may explain. The rearrangement uses TRBV6-1 and TRBJ1-1; no clear D. The germline CDR1 and CDR2 sequences are MNHNS and SASEGT. The CDR3 sequence is 13 residues long. The CDR3 protein is CDSSLDGLTEAFF. The CDR3 bases are TGTGACAGCAGTTTGGACGGGTTGACTGAAGCTTTCTTT.

The chain links TRBV6-5 to TRBJ2-1; D is tentatively TRBD1 or TRBD2 (6 bases each). Germline CDR1 MNHEY, CDR2 SVGAGI. V lost 3 bases to trimming and J lost 4 bases, with 16 bases between them. The CDR3 has 16 amino acids. Here the CDR3 DNA reads TGTGCCAGCAGTTATTTCGGGGGCCTATCTTACAATGAGCAGTTCTTC. It encodes CASSYFGGLSYNEQFF.

As concerns this clonotype: A junction boundary mismatches the germline segment, possibly from a read error. This sequence joins TRBV9 and TRBJ2-2; 8 bases match TRBD1. There are 15 residues in the CDR3. Germline V gives CDR1 SGDLS, CDR2 YYNGEE. CDR3 sequence: CAISPNQGAAGELFF. The CDR3 DNA is TGTGCCATCAGCCCCAACCAGGGGGCGGCCGGTGAGCTGTTTTTT.

About this clonotype itself: The junction departs from germline at one end; a sequencing error may be responsible. The chain carries TRBV28 and TRBJ1-1; perhaps TRBD1 as D (6 bases). This CDR3 region has 11 residues. Germline V CDR1 and CDR2: MDHEN, SYDVKM. CDR3 coding DNA: TGTGTCTGCACAGGGAACACCGAAGTTTTCTTT. Amino acids: CVCTGNTEVFF.

The chain joins TRBV11-2 to TRBJ1-2, with no clear D. Germline CDR1 is SGHAT and CDR2 is FQNNGV. The CDR3 is 14 residues long. Deletions cut 10 bases from V and 2 bases from J, with 17 bases between. As DNA, the CDR3 is TGTGCCAACAGTTTAGCAGCACAAAACTATGGCTACACCTTC. Translating it yields CANSLAAQNYGYTF.

On this clonotype itself: One end of the junction varies from germline; a read error may be responsible. The rearrangement links TRBV29-1 to TRBJ2-7, with a weak D call TRBD1 (6 bases). Per the germline V gene, CDR1 is SQVTM and CDR2 is ANQGSEA. CDR3 length: 13 amino acids. CDR3: CSVDPSGGYEQYF. DNA of the CDR3: TGCAGCGTTGACCCTAGTGGGGGCTACGAGCAGTATTTC.

On this clonotype itself: A much larger clonotype is one base distant, so this may be a read error. V is TRBV6-5 and J is TRBJ2-7, with D tentatively TRBD1 or TRBD2 (5 bases each). The CDR3 has 13 amino acids. The germline CDR1 and CDR2 sequences are MNHEY and SVGAGI. With 6 bases removed from V and 5 bases from J, the gap between germline ends came to 14 bases. The CDR3 region has the DNA TGTGCCAGCAGGGAATACACGGGGCACGAGCAGTACTTC. This gives the protein CASREYTGHEQYF.

As regards this clonotype: Being one base from a much bigger clone, this may be a read error. The chain combines TRBV20-1 with TRBJ2-2; TRBD1 is a possible D gene (6 bases). The length of the CDR3 is 15 residues. The V and J ends lost 2 bases and 3 bases respectively, with 13 bases between them. In germline, CDR1 is DFQATT, CDR2 SNEGSKA (reference sequence). The CDR3 reads CSARQTGSDTGELFF. The CDR3 coding sequence is TGCAGTGCTAGACAGACAGGTTCGGACACCGGGGAGCTGTTTTTT.

This clonotype has a handful of counts. This may be a read error, as it is one base from a much larger clone. The chain carries TRBV6-5 and TRBJ1-1, with unresolved D. This CDR3 comprises 14 residues. Germline CDR1 and CDR2: MNHEY and SVGAGI. CDR3 sequence (DNA): TGTGCCAGCAGTACCCTAATCGAGAACAATGAAGCTTTCTTT. It is translated as CASSTLIENNEAFF.

Comment on this clonotype: The junction and the germline gene differ at one end; a read error may be behind it. This chain uses TRBV11-2 with TRBJ2-1; tentative D call: TRBD2 (6 bases). The CDR3 consists of 14 residues. The germline V gene has CDR1 SGHAT and CDR2 FQNNGV. The CDR3: CASSLRGTYNEQFF. The CDR3 region has the DNA TGTGCCAGTAGCTTACGGGGGACCTACAATGAGCAGTTCTTC.

With respect to this clonotype: It is likely a read error, because the conserved phenylalanine at the end of the CDR3 is missing. The rearrangement joins TRBV11-2 to TRBJ1-6; 9 positions agree with TRBD1. The V gene end was trimmed by 1 base and the J gene end by 5 bases; junction bases not matched to a gene: 6. Germline assignment: CDR1 SGHAT and CDR2 FQNNGV. The CDR3 extends over 17 amino acids. The CDR3 sequence: CASSLVRQGVNNSPLHS. CDR3 bases: TGTGCCAGCAGCTTAGTCCGACAGGGGGTTAATAATTCACCCCTCCACTCT.

On this clonotype itself: A much bigger clone sits one base away, suggesting this may be a read error. This chain connects TRBV6-5 to TRBJ2-7, with D perhaps TRBD1 (5 bases). The CDR3 extends over 13 amino acids. V was shortened by 6 bases and J by 6 bases, with 15 bases between the two germline ends. CDR1 MNHEY and CDR2 SVGAGI come from the germline V gene. CDR3 coding DNA: TGTGCCAGCAGGGGGCTGGACACCTCCGAGCAGTACTTC. Its protein product is CASRGLDTSEQYF.

The rearrangement uses TRBV7-8 and TRBJ2-7; no clear D. V lost 0 bases and J lost 4, with 16 bases in between. This CDR3 comprises 16 residues. Germline V gene data show CDR1 as SGHVS and CDR2 as FQNEAQ. The CDR3 region is CASSLALTESIYEQYF. CDR3 DNA sequence: TGTGCCAGCAGCTTAGCGCTGACGGAAAGTATTTACGAGCAGTACTTC.

For this clonotype: This may be a read error: a much more frequent sequence differs by one nucleotide. The CDR3 here is CASNYVDSSNTEAFF. The CDR3 coding sequence is TGTGCCAGCAATTACGTCGACTCCTCGAACACTGAAGCTTTCTTT. The rearrangement uses TRBV6-2 or TRBV6-3 and TRBJ1-1; D is ambiguous. Germline CDR1 is MNHEY and CDR2 is SVGEGT. The CDR3 loop spans 15 amino acids.

This clonotype was recorded many times. The V gene is TRBV6-2 or TRBV6-3, the J gene TRBJ1-1; D gene uncertain. Germline-derived CDR1 and CDR2 are MNHEY and SVGEGT. The V end lost 7 bases, the J end lost 0 bases, and 9 bases lay between the germline ends. This CDR3 spans 13 amino acids. This CDR3 is CASTETLNTEAFF. The CDR3 region has the DNA TGTGCCAGCACAGAGACGTTGAACACTGAAGCTTTCTTT.

Concerning this clonotype itself: The junction shows a germline mismatch at one end, possibly a read error. The rearrangement joins TRBV20-1 to TRBJ1-5; D gene unclear. The CDR3 consists of 14 residues. Germline V gives CDR1 DFQATT, CDR2 SNEGSKA (reference sequence). CDR3 DNA sequence: TGCAGTGCTAGGGAAGATAGGGTCAATCAGCCCCAACATTTT. Its translation: CSAREDRVNQPQHF.

Turning to this clonotype: A much larger clone differs from this one at a single base, so this may be a read error. The V and J genes are TRBV29-1 and TRBJ2-7; 10 bases match TRBD2. In germline, CDR1 is SQVTM, CDR2 ANQGSEA. The V segment lost 3 bases and the J segment 2 bases; nucleotides outside the gene matches: 4. The CDR3 sequence is 14 residues long. Here the CDR3 DNA reads TGCAGCGTTGACGAACTAGCGGGGACCTACGAGCAGTACTTC. It yields the protein CSVDELAGTYEQYF.

A note on this clonotype: Its ends do not fully match the called genes, so a read error is possible. CDR3 protein: CDSSELTSPYQQYF. The CDR3 nucleotides are TGCGACAGCAGTGAACTCACGTCCCCATACCAGCAGTACTTC. The chain links TRBV10-1 to TRBJ2-7; D gene ambiguous. The CDR3 sequence is 14 residues long. Germline CDR1 is WNHNN and CDR2 is SYGVQD (reference sequence).

A remark on this clonotype: Its ends do not fully match the called genes, so a read error is possible. The chain recombines TRBV11-2 with TRBJ1-6; 7 nucleotides match TRBD1. The CDR3 runs 15 residues. CDR1 SGHAT and CDR2 FQNNGV come from the germline V gene. CDR3 nucleotides: TGTGCCAGCAGCTCCGGGACAGCGTATAAATCACCCCTCCGCTTT. Its translation is CASSSGTAYKSPLRF. The whole variable domain, filled in from reference TRBV11-2 and TRBJ1-6, reads EAGVAQSPRYKIIEKRQSVAFWCNPISGHATLYWYQQILGQGPKLLIQFQNNGVVDDSQLPKDRFSAERLKGVDSTLKIQPAKLEDSAVYLCASSSGTAYKSPLRFGNGTRLTVT.